This TCR beta chain was identified in a study of cytomegalovirus exposure and HLA in healthy donors. PCR used 60 Vbeta primers and 13 Jbeta primers. Using immunoSEQ multiplex PCR, the repertoire was profiled, and TCRdb retains in-frame clones only, with some absent. The sample carries around 30,000 clones, more than 75% recorded once. Germline loops: CDR1 KGHSH, CDR2 LQKENI. This CDR3 has 14 residues. The V gene lost 2 bases and the J gene lost 8 bases, with 10 bases spanning the gap. Sequencing input: PBMCs. The receptor was isolated from a boy aged 10-17 years in good health and CMV-seronegative. V gene TRBV18 combines with J gene TRBJ1-6; perhaps TRBD1 as D (5 bases). This chain's CDR3 is CASSPRQGYSPLHF. CDR3 sequence (DNA): TGTGCCAGCTCACCAAGGCAGGGTTATTCACCCCTCCACTTT.